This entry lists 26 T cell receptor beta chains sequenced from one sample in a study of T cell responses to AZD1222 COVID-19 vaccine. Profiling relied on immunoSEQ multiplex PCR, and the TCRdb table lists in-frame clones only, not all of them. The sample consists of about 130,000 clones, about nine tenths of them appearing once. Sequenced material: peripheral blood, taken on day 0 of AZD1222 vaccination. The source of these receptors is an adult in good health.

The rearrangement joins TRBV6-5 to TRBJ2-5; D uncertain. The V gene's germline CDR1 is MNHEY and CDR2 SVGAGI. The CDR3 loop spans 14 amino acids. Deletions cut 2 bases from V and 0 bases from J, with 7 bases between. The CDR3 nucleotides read TGTGCCAGCAGTTACGGACGGAACCAAGAGACCCAGTACTTC. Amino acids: CASSYGRNQETQYF.

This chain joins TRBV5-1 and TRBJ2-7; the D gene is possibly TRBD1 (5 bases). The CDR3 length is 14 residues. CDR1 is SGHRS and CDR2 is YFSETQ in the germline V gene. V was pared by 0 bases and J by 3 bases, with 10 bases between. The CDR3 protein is CASSLASGLYEQYF. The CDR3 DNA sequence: TGCGCCAGCAGCTTGGCCTCAGGGCTCTACGAGCAGTACTTC.

CDR3 in amino acids: CASSHSGELFF. CDR3 DNA: TGTGCCAGCAGCCACTCCGGGGAGCTGTTTTTT. The chain carries TRBV14 and TRBJ2-2, with no clear D. This CDR3 has 11 amino acids. Trimming pared 3 bases from V and 6 bases from J, leaving 2 bases between. Per germline, CDR1 SGHDN and CDR2 FVKESK.

The CDR3 coding sequence is TGTGCCAGCAGCTTGGATGGGGGACCCTATGGCTACACCTTC. Its protein product is CASSLDGGPYGYTF. This rearrangement joins TRBV5-4 to TRBJ1-2; TRBD1 might be the D (5 bases). Between the trimmed V and J ends, which lost 0 bases and 4 bases, there was a span of 10 bases. The V gene's germline CDR1 is SGHNT and CDR2 YYREEE (reference sequence). CDR3 size: 14 residues.

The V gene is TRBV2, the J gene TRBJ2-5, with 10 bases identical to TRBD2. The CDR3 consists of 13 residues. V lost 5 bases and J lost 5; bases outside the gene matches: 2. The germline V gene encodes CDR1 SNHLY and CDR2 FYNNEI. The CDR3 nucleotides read TGTGCCAGCAGTTATAGCGGGGGGGAGACCCAGTACTTC. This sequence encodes CASSYSGGETQYF.

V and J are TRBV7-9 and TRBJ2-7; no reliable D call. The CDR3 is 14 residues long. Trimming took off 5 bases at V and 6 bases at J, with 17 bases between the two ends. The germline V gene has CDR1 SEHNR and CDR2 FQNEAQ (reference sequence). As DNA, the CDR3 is TGTGCCAGCAGCCCCGCAGGTGCAGCCGCCGAGCAGTACTTC. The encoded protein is CASSPAGAAAEQYF.

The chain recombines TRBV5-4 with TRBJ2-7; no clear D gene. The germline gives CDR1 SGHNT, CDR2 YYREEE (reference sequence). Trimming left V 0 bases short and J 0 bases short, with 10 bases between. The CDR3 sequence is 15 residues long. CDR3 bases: TGTGCCAGCAGCTTGGAGTTGCATAGCTCCTACGAGCAGTACTTC. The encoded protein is CASSLELHSSYEQYF.

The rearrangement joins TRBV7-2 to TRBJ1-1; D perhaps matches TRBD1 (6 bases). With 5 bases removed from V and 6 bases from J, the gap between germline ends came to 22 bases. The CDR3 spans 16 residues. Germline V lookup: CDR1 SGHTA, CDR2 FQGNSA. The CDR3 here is CASSTTGLFGGPEAFF. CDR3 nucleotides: TGTGCCAGCAGCACGACAGGACTATTCGGGGGACCTGAAGCTTTCTTT.

DNA for the CDR3: TGTGCCAGCAGACCTAGGACAGGAAACTATGGCTACACCTTC. It codes for CASRPRTGNYGYTF. V is TRBV11-1 and J is TRBJ1-2; 7 bases match TRBD1. Germline V gene lookup returns CDR1 SGHAT and CDR2 FQDESV (reference sequence). This CDR3 region has 14 residues. V was pared by 6 bases and J by 2 bases, with 6 bases of the junction left unmatched.

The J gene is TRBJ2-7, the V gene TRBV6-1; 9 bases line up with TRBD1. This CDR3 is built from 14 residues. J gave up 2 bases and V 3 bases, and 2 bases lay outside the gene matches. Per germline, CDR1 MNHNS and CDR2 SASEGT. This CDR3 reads CASSEGQGTYEQYF. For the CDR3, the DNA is TGTGCCAGCAGTGAGGGACAGGGCACCTACGAGCAGTACTTC.

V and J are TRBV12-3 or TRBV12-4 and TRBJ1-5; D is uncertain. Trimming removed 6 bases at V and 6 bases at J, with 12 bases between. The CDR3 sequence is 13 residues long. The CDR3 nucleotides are TGTGCCAGCAGATCCGAGAGGGCTCAGCCCCAGCATTTT. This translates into CASRSERAQPQHF.

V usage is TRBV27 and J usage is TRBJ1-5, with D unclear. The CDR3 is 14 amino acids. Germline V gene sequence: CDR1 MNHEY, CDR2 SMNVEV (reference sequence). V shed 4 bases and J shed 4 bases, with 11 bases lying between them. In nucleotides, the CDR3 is TGTGCCAGCAGTTCCATTAGAATTAATCAGCCCCAGCATTTT. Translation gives CASSSIRINQPQHF.

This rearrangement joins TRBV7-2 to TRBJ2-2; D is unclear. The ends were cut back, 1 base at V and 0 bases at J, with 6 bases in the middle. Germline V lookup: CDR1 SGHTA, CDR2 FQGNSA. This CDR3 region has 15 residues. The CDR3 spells CASSLGASNTGELFF. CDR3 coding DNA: TGTGCCAGCAGCTTAGGGGCCTCGAACACCGGGGAGCTGTTTTTT.

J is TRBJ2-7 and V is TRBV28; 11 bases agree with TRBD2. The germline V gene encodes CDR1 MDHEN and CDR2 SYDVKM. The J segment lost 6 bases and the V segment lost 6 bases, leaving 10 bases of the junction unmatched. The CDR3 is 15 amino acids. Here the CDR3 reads CASSSPTSGDTEQYF. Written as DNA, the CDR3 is TGTGCCAGCAGCTCGCCGACTAGCGGGGACACCGAGCAGTACTTC.

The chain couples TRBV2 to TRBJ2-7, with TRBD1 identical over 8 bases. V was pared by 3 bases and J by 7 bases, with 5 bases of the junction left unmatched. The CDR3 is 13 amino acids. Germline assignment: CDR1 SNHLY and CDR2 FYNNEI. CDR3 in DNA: TGTGCCAGCAGTGAGGACAGGGCCTGGGAGCAGTACTTC. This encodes CASSEDRAWEQYF.

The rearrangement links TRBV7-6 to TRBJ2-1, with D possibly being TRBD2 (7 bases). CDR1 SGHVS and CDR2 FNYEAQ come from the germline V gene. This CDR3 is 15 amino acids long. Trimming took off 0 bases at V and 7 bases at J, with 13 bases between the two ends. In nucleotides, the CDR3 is TGTGCCAGCAGCTTAGCGGGGGGGCCGGTAAATGAGCAGTTCTTC. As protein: CASSLAGGPVNEQFF.

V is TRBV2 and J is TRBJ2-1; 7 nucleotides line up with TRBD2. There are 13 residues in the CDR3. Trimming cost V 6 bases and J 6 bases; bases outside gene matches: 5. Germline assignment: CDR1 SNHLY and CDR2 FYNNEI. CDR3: CASSAGTTNEQFF. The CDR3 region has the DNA TGTGCCAGCAGCGCAGGGACTACCAATGAGCAGTTCTTC.

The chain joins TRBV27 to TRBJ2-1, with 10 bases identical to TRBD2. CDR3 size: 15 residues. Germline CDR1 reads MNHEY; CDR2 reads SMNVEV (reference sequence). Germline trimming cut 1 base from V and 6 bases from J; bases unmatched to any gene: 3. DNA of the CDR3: TGTGCCAGCAGTTTATTAGCGGGGGGTCTCAATGAGCAGTTCTTC. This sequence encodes CASSLLAGGLNEQFF.

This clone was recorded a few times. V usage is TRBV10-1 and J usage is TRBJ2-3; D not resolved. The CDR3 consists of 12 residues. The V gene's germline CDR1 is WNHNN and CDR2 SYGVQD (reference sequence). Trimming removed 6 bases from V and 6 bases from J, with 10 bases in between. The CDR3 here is CASRGFDDTQYF. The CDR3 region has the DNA TGCGCCAGCAGGGGATTTGATGATACGCAGTATTTT.

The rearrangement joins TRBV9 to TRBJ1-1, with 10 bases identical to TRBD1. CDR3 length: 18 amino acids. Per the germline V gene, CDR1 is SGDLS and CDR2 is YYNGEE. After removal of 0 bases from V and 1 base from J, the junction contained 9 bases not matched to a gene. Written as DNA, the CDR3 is TGTGCCAGCAGCGTAGTGGTGGGACAGGGGATTTCGAACACTGAAGCTTTCTTT. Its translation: CASSVVVGQGISNTEAFF. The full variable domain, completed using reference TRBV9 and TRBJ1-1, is DSGVTQTPKHLITATGQRVTLRCSPRSGDLSVYWYQQSLDQGLQFLIQYYNGEERAKGNILERFSAQQFPDLHSELNLSSLELGDSALYFCASSVVVGQGISNTEAFFGQGTRLTVV.

The CDR3 DNA is TGTGCCAGCAGCGTAGGCGCGAACGCAGGGGGGGAGACCCAGTACTTC. Translation gives CASSVGANAGGETQYF. The V call is TRBV9, the J call TRBJ2-5; D is possibly TRBD1 (7 bases). Trimming pared 0 bases from V and 5 bases from J, leaving 17 bases between. This CDR3 comprises 16 residues. Looked up from germline, CDR1 is SGDLS and CDR2 is YYNGEE.

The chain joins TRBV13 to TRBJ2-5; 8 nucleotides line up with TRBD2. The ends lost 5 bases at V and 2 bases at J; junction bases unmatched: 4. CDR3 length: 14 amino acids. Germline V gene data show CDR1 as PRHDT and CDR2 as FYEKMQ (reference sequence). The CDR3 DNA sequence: TGTGCCAGCAGCCAGACTAGCGAACAAGAGACCCAGTACTTC. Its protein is CASSQTSEQETQYF. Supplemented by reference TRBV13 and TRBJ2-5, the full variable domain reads AAGVIQSPRHLIKEKRETATLKCYPIPRHDTVYWYQQGPGQDPQFLISFYEKMQSDKGSIPDRFSAQQFSDYHSELNMSSLELGDSALYFCASSQTSEQETQYFGPGTRLLVL.

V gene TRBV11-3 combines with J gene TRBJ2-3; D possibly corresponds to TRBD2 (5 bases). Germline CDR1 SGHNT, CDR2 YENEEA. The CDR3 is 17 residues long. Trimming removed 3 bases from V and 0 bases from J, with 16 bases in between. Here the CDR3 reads CASSLGTGILSTDTQYF. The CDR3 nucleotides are TGTGCCAGCAGCTTGGGAACGGGGATACTTAGCACAGATACGCAGTATTTT.

CDR3 nucleotides: TGCGCCAGCAGTGAGGATCCTTGGGGCTCTGGAAACACCATATATTTT. Its translation: CASSEDPWGSGNTIYF. V and J are TRBV10-1 and TRBJ1-3; D is ambiguous. The CDR3 is 16 residues long. From germline, CDR1 is WNHNN and CDR2 SYGVQD (reference sequence). The V end lost 2 bases, the J end lost 0 bases, and 11 bases lay between the germline ends.

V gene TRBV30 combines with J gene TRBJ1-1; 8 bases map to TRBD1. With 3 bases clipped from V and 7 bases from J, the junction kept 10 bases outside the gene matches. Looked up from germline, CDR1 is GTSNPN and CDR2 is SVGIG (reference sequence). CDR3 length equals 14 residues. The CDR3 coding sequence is TGTGCCTGGAGCCAGGAGGCAGGGGGCATTGAAGCTTTCTTT. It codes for CAWSQEAGGIEAFF.

CDR3 DNA: TGTGCCAGCAGCCACCCTGTGGCTAGCGGCCAAGAGACCCAGTACTTC. Its translation: CASSHPVASGQETQYF. V usage is TRBV7-9 and J usage is TRBJ2-5, with 7 bases matching TRBD2. V was pared by 5 bases and J by 1 base, with 10 bases of the junction left unmatched. This CDR3 has 16 amino acids. Germline V CDR1 and CDR2: SEHNR, FQNEAQ (reference sequence).